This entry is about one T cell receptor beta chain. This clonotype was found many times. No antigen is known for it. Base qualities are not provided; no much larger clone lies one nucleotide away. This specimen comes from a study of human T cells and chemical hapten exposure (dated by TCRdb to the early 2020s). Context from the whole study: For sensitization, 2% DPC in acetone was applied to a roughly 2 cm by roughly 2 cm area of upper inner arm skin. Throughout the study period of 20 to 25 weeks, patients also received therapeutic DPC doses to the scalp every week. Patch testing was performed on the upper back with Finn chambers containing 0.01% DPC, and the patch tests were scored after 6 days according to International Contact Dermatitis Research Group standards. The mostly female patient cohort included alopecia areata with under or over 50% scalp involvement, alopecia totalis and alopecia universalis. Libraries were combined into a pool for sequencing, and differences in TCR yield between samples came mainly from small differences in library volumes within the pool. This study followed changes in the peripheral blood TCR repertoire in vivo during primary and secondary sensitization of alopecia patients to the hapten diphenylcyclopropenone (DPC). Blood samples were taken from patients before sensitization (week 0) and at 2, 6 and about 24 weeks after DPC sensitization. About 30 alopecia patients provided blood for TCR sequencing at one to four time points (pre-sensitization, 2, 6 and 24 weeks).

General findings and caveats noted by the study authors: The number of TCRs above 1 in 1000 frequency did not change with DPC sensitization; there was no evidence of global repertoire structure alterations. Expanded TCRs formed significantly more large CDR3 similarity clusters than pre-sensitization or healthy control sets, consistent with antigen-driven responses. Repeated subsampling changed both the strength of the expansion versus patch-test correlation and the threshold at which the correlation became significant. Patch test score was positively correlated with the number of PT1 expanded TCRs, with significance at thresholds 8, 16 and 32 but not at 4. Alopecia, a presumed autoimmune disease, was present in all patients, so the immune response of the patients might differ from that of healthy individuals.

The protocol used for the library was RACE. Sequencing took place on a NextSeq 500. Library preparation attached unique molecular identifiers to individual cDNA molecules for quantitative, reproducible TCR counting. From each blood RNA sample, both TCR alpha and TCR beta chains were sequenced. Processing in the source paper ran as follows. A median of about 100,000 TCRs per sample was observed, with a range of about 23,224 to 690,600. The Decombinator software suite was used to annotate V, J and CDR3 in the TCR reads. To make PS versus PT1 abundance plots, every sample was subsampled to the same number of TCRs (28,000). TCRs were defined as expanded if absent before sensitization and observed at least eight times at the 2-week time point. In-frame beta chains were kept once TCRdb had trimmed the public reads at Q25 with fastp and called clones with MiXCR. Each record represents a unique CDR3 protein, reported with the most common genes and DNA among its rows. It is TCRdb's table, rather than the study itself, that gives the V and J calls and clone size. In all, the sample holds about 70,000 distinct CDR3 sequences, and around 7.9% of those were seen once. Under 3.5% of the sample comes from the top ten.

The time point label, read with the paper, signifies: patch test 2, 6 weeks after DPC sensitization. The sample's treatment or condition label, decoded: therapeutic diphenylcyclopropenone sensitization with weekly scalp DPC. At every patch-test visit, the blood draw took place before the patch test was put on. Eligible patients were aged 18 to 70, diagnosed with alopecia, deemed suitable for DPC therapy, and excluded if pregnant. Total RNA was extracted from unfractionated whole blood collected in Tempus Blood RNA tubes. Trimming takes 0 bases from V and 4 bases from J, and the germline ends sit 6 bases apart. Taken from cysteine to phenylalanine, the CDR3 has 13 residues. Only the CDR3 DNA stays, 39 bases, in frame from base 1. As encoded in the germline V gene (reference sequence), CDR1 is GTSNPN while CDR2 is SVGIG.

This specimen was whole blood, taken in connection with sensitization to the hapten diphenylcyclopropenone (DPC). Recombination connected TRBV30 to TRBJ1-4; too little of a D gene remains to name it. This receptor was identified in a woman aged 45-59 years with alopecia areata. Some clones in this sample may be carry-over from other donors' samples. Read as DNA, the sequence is TGTGCCTGGAGTGTTCAGGATAATGAAAAACTGTTTTTT. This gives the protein CAWSVQDNEKLFF.